The 10 T cell receptor beta chains below were found in one sample sequenced in a study of T cells in Graves' hyperthyroidism and ophthalmopathy. Amplified TCR beta CDR3 regions came from RNA transcripts. HTBI primers were employed in a first-round RT-PCR of the TCR CDR3. Each CDR3 protein gets one entry after TCRdb re-called the multiplex PCR reads with MiXCR. The sample lists 270,000 or so distinct CDR3 sequences, around 25% occurring once. The sample taken for sequencing was blood. The receptors were gathered from a man aged 40-49 years with Graves' hyperthyroidism that later progressed to Graves' ophthalmopathy.

This clonotype was found many times. This chain connects TRBV29-1 to TRBJ1-2; 7 bases are shared with TRBD1. V shed 6 bases, J shed 2 bases, and the junction held 3 bases outside the gene matches. The CDR3 is 12 residues long. Germline V gives CDR1 SQVTM, CDR2 ANQGSEA. CDR3 DNA sequence: TGCAGCGTGGGGGACAGCAACTATGGCTACACCTTC. Its translation: CSVGDSNYGYTF.

The gene calls are TRBV6-2 or TRBV6-3 and TRBJ2-7, with TRBD1 identical over 9 bases. Germline CDR1 MNHEY, CDR2 SVGEGT. CDR3 length equals 14 residues. V lost 10 bases to trimming and J lost 5 bases; unmatched junction nucleotides: 12. Here the CDR3 reads CATSKRDRDHEQYF. DNA for the CDR3: TGTGCCACCTCCAAGAGGGACAGGGACCACGAGCAGTACTTC.

Many counts were recorded for this clonotype. The genes are TRBV20-1 and TRBJ2-7, with 10 bases identical to TRBD1. This CDR3 is 12 amino acids long. Unmatched junction bases numbered 3, after V lost 6 bases and J lost 4 bases. Germline assignment: CDR1 DFQATT and CDR2 SNEGSKA (reference sequence). This chain's CDR3 is CSAAGQGYEQYF. The DNA of the CDR3 is TGCAGTGCCGCGGGACAGGGGTACGAGCAGTACTTC.

This clonotype was recorded many times. This chain links TRBV10-3 with TRBJ2-2; 12 nucleotides line up with TRBD1. V trimming: 3 bases; J trimming: 6 bases; junction bases outside the gene matches: 14. CDR1 and CDR2 (germline): ENHRY, SYGVKD. CDR3 size: 19 residues. The CDR3 protein is CAISDSGQGATGSSGELFF. The CDR3 DNA reads TGTGCCATCAGTGATTCGGGACAGGGGGCAACCGGGAGCTCCGGGGAGCTGTTTTTT.

The chain uses TRBV20-1 and TRBJ2-7; TRBD1 is a possible D gene (6 bases). The CDR3 covers 12 residues. The germline V gene has CDR1 DFQATT and CDR2 SNEGSKA (reference sequence). Trimming took off 6 bases at V and 5 bases at J, with 14 bases between the two ends. CDR3 nucleotides: TGCAGTGCCTCGTACAGGGAAAACGAGCAGTACTTC. Translating gives CSASYRENEQYF.

This clonotype was recorded a few times. The chain has TRBV12-3 or TRBV12-4 and TRBJ2-5; D gene ambiguous. V gave up 5 bases and J gave up 5 bases, with 24 bases separating them. The CDR3 runs to 17 residues. The CDR3 region is CASSPPAGRSNSETQYF. The CDR3, as DNA: TGTGCCAGCAGTCCCCCCGCCGGACGATCGAATTCGGAGACCCAGTACTTC.

As concerns this clonotype: The final CDR3 position lacks the conserved phenylalanine or tryptophan, pointing to a likely read error. The rearrangement links TRBV20-1 to TRBJ1-2; 7 positions match TRBD1. This CDR3 has 13 amino acids. Trimming cost V 4 bases and J 5 bases; bases outside gene matches: 7. Germline loops: CDR1 DFQATT, CDR2 SNEGSKA (reference sequence). CDR3 DNA sequence: TGCAGTGCTACACAGGGGCGGGGATATGGCTACACCCTC. It specifies CSATQGRGYGYTL.

This clonotype was recorded at least ten times. The rearrangement links TRBV18 to TRBJ2-2; D unresolved. CDR3 length: 13 residues. The V gene lost 2 bases and the J gene lost 9 bases, with 10 bases spanning the gap. CDR1 and CDR2 from the germline V gene are KGHSH and LQKENI. CDR3: CASSPAPWRELFF. As DNA, the CDR3 is TGTGCCAGCTCACCAGCTCCGTGGCGGGAGCTGTTTTTT.

This clonotype was seen repeatedly, ten times or more. The genes are TRBV6-1 and TRBJ1-5; no clear D. Germline V lookup: CDR1 MNHNS, CDR2 SASEGT. The CDR3 totals 14 residues. The V end lost 5 bases, the J end lost 4 bases, and 12 bases lay between the germline ends. The CDR3 bases are TGTGCCAGCAGTAAAGGCGCGGAAAATCAGCCCCAGCATTTT. This sequence encodes CASSKGAENQPQHF.

This clonotype was seen at least ten times. The chain carries TRBV18 and TRBJ2-7; TRBD2 matches at 8 bases. Germline CDR1 KGHSH, CDR2 LQKENI. V dropped 5 bases and J dropped 0; count of bases not matched to a gene: 6. This CDR3 spans 15 amino acids. This CDR3 is CASSAGGGPSYEQYF. The DNA for the CDR3 is TGTGCCAGCTCAGCCGGGGGGGGACCCTCCTACGAGCAGTACTTC.